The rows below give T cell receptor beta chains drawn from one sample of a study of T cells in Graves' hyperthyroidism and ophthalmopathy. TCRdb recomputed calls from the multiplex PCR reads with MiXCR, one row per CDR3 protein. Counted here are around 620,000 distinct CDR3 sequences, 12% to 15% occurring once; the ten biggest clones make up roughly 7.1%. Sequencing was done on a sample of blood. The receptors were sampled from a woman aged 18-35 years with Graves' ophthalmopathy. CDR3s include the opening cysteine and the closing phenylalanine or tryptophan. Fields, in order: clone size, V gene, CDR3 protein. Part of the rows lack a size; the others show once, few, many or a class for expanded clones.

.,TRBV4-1,CASSGGLVYGETQYF
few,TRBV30,CAWTREWREGAGELFF
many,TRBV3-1,CASSHRGGLYEQYF
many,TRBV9,CASSVVPLGQGTYEQYF
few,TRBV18,CASSPRQGMGDTQYF
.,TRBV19,CASSMEARNNQPQHF
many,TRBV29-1,CSVEGAGGPRYEQYF
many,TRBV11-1,CASSLGLASDTQYF
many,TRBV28,CASSFLQGDEQFF
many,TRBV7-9,CASRLAGEGNEQFF
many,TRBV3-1,CASSQIRGGEQFF
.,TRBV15,CATSRGGQGANYGYTF
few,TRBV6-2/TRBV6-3,CASSYSFWVDEQFF
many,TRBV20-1,CSARDRTSGSNGGETQYF
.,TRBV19,CASSIFGTSGTGELFF
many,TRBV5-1,CASSLARLNYGYTF
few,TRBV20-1,CSARRLGVTQETQYF
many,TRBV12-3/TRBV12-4,CASSFTGLETQYF
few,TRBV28,CASSSLPTGMNNEQFF
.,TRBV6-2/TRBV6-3,CASSYSKGQTYGYTF
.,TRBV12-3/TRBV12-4,CASTEQGANTIYF
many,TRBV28,CASSLVDFSSYEQYF
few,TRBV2,CASRQGEGGYTF